The TCR beta chain described here comes from a study of early T cells in non-severe SARS-CoV-2 infection. This clonotype was counted between two and nine times. Individually, cDNA molecules had unique molecular identifiers attached to them. TCRdb reanalysed the 5' RACE reads using MiXCR and keeps one entry per CDR3 protein. The data contain tens of thousands of distinct CDR3 sequences, 9.5% to 15% of them singletons. The germline V gene encodes CDR1 SNHLY and CDR2 FYNNEI. The CDR3 is 15 amino acids. The ends lost 5 bases at V and 1 base at J; junction bases unmatched: 5. This TCR was sampled from an adult who was a healthcare worker with PCR-confirmed SARS-CoV-2 infection or an uninfected control (not recorded which). V and J are TRBV2 and TRBJ2-1; 7 bases are a match to TRBD2. The source material was whole blood. CDR3 nucleotides: TGTGCCAGCAGTCCTAGCGGAGGATCCTACAATGAGCAGTTCTTC. It codes for CASSPSGGSYNEQFF.